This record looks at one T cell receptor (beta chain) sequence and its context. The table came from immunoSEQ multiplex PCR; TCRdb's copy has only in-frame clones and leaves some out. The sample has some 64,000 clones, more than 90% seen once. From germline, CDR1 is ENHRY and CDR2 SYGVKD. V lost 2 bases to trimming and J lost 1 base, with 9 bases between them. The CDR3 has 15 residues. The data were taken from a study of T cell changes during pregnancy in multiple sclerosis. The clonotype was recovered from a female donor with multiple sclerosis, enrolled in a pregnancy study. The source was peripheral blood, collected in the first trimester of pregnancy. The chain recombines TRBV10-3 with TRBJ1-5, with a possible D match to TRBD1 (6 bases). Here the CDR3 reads CAISEGGSSNQPQHF. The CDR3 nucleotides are TGTGCCATCAGTGAGGGGGGCTCGAGCAATCAGCCCCAGCATTTT.